This note documents a single T cell receptor beta chain sequence. Its specificity is not known. The TCRbeta library was prepared with unique molecular identifiers. TCRdb analysed the PCR reads with MiXCR anew, one entry per CDR3 protein. The sample lists hundreds of thousands of distinct CDR3 sequences; less than 15% were seen once. Trimming at V came to 5 bases and at J to 3 bases, leaving 3 bases not matched to a gene. CDR3 size: 13 residues. Germline V CDR1 and CDR2: SGHTA, FQGNSA. The data originate from a study of T-cell reconstitution after alpha-beta-depleted transplantation in children. Findings and caveats of the study: Reportedly, only several hundred clones from non-depleted graft cells drove alpha-beta T-cell counts at about two months. From newly produced T cells came most of the T-cell counts and diversity one year after transplant. The high TCRbeta diversity at day 60 in some patients came from surviving recipient T cells and thymic progenitors.

The sequence came from a girl aged 2 to 9 with congenital amegakaryocytic thrombocytopenia, due to receive a stem cell transplant. The source was PBMCs, collected before TCRalphabeta/CD19-depleted stem cell transplant. The V gene is TRBV7-2, the J gene TRBJ2-5; 7 bases line up with TRBD1. CDR3 nucleotide sequence: TGTGCCAGCAGCAGACAGGGCAAAGAGACCCAGTACTTC. This translates into CASSRQGKETQYF.